Below are 18 T cell receptor beta chains sequenced from a single sample in a study of T cell responses to AZD1222 COVID-19 vaccine. Method: immunoSEQ multiplex PCR; TCRdb's copy keeps in-frame clones and lacks some. The sample contains 100,000 to 150,000 clones, about 88% of which appear only once. The sequenced sample was peripheral blood, obtained on day 0 of AZD1222 vaccination. The receptors were sampled from an adult in good health.

V usage is TRBV9 and J usage is TRBJ2-5; weak D call: TRBD1 (6 bases). Trimming cost V 0 bases and J 5 bases, with 14 bases left between them. This CDR3 is 15 amino acids long. The germline V gene has CDR1 SGDLS and CDR2 YYNGEE. The CDR3 protein is CASSVGDRSRETQYF. CDR3 nucleotide sequence: TGTGCCAGCAGCGTAGGAGACAGGTCGCGGGAGACCCAGTACTTC.

The chain couples TRBV12-3 or TRBV12-4 to TRBJ1-1, with D perhaps matching TRBD1 (6 bases). V lost 6 bases and J 5 bases, leaving 10 bases between the germline ends. This CDR3 has 12 amino acids. The CDR3 DNA is TGTGCCAGCAGCTACAGGGTGACTGAAGCTTTCTTT. Translating gives CASSYRVTEAFF.

This chain uses TRBV4-1 with TRBJ1-3, with D hard to call. Germline CDR1 MGHRA, CDR2 YSYEKL. V was shortened by 1 base and J by 4 bases, with 8 bases between the two germline ends. The CDR3 consists of 14 residues. Here the CDR3 DNA reads TGCGCCAGCAGCCAAGTGGTTGCAGGAAACACCATATATTTT. This codes for CASSQVVAGNTIYF.

The J gene is TRBJ1-2, the V gene TRBV19; D remains unclear. The CDR3 totals 13 residues. V was trimmed by 2 bases and J by 9 bases, leaving 13 bases between them. The germline V gene encodes CDR1 LNHDA and CDR2 SQIVND (reference sequence). The CDR3 loop reads CASSINNPNSYTF. CDR3 DNA sequence: TGTGCCAGTAGTATAAACAATCCTAACAGCTACACCTTC.

This rearrangement joins TRBV12-5 to TRBJ1-1; D remains ambiguous. V lost 4 bases, J lost 8 bases, and 5 bases lay in between. CDR1 and CDR2 (germline): LGHNT, FRNRAP. This CDR3 contains 10 residues. The CDR3 protein is CASGSSEAFF. The CDR3, as DNA: TGTGCTAGTGGTTCCTCCGAAGCTTTCTTT.

The chain couples TRBV9 to TRBJ2-1; D remains ambiguous. The CDR3 has 15 residues. With 0 bases removed from V and 0 bases from J, the gap between germline ends came to 7 bases. Per the germline V gene, CDR1 is SGDLS and CDR2 is YYNGEE. As DNA, the CDR3 is TGTGCCAGCAGCGTAGCTACTGTCTCCTACAATGAGCAGTTCTTC. Amino acids: CASSVATVSYNEQFF.

CDR3 region: CASSPSPSHTGELFF. As DNA, the CDR3 is TGTGCCAGCAGCCCCAGCCCCAGCCACACCGGGGAGCTGTTTTTT. The chain carries TRBV11-3 and TRBJ2-2; unclear D gene. V lost 5 bases and J 3 bases, leaving 13 bases between the germline ends. This CDR3 has 15 residues. The germline gives CDR1 SGHNT, CDR2 YENEEA.

The chain combines TRBV7-9 with TRBJ2-1; TRBD2 agrees at 11 bases. V trimming: 5 bases; J trimming: 0 bases; junction bases outside the gene matches: 6. The CDR3 has 17 residues. In germline, CDR1 is SEHNR, CDR2 FQNEAQ (reference sequence). The DNA for the CDR3 is TGTGCCAGCAGCAACACTAGCGGGGGCTTCTCCTACAATGAGCAGTTCTTC. Its protein is CASSNTSGGFSYNEQFF.

The chain joins TRBV2 to TRBJ1-2; D is unresolved. V dropped 6 bases and J dropped 4 bases, with 9 bases sitting between them. CDR3 length: 12 residues. Germline V gene sequence: CDR1 SNHLY, CDR2 FYNNEI. CDR3 amino acids: CASSERGYGYTF. In DNA, the CDR3 is TGTGCCAGCAGCGAACGGGGCTATGGCTACACCTTC.

The V call is TRBV7-3, the J call TRBJ1-1; 7 bases line up with TRBD1. Germline V gene sequence: CDR1 SGHTA, CDR2 FQGTGA. The CDR3 sequence is 14 residues long. Germline trimming cut 2 bases from V and 1 base from J; bases unmatched to any gene: 1. The CDR3 sequence is CASSLGDRNTEAFF. The CDR3 nucleotides are TGTGCCAGCAGCTTAGGGGACAGGAACACTGAAGCTTTCTTT.

This sequence joins TRBV27 and TRBJ1-2; D is uncertain. This CDR3 is 13 amino acids long. Germline V lookup: CDR1 MNHEY, CDR2 SMNVEV (reference sequence). Between the trimmed V and J ends, which lost 4 bases and 3 bases, there was a span of 9 bases. CDR3 bases: TGTGCCAGCAGTTACGGCCCTCACTATGGCTACACCTTC. This codes for CASSYGPHYGYTF.

The chain combines TRBV10-1 with TRBJ1-5; no clear D. The CDR3 is 13 amino acids. Germline loops: CDR1 WNHNN, CDR2 SYGVQD (reference sequence). V lost 7 bases, J lost 0 bases, and 7 bases lay in between. The CDR3 sequence is CASTRYSNQPQHF. The DNA of the CDR3 is TGCGCCAGCACCCGCTATAGCAATCAGCCCCAGCATTTT.

This clone has a single count. V usage is TRBV27 and J usage is TRBJ2-4; no clear D gene. CDR1 MNHEY and CDR2 SMNVEV come from the germline V gene (reference sequence). V gave up 4 bases and J gave up 0 bases, with 4 bases separating them. The CDR3 sequence is 13 residues long. CDR3 bases: TGTGCCAGCAGTTATGTAGCCAAAAACATTCAGTACTTC. It yields the protein CASSYVAKNIQYF.

The chain carries TRBV24-1 and TRBJ2-2; D may match TRBD1 or TRBD2 (5 bases each). V was trimmed by 1 base and J by 5 bases, leaving 7 bases between them. This CDR3 spans 14 amino acids. Germline CDR1 KGHDR, CDR2 SFDVKD. In DNA form, the CDR3 reads TGTGCCACCAGTGATTTCTGGGGGACCGGGGAGCTGTTTTTT. Translated, it gives CATSDFWGTGELFF.

In DNA, the CDR3 is TGCGCCAGCAGCTTCTTGGGGGGCAGCACAGATACGCAGTATTTT. Translated, it gives CASSFLGGSTDTQYF. The gene calls are TRBV5-1 and TRBJ2-3; D could derive from TRBD1 or TRBD2 (6 bases each). Trimming stripped 2 bases from V and 0 bases from J, with 10 bases between. This CDR3 is built from 15 residues. CDR1 is SGHRS and CDR2 is YFSETQ in the germline V gene.

The chain couples TRBV27 to TRBJ1-6; D not resolved. The CDR3 has 15 residues. Trimming removed 6 bases from V and 10 bases from J, with 19 bases in between. Per the germline V gene, CDR1 is MNHEY and CDR2 is SMNVEV (reference sequence). For the CDR3, the DNA is TGTGCCAGCAGCCCCGGGAGGGATCGCGAGTCACCCCTCCACTTT. It codes for CASSPGRDRESPLHF.

The genes are TRBV7-3 and TRBJ2-1; TRBD2 agrees at 16 bases. The CDR3 totals 15 residues. Germline CDR1 SGHTA, CDR2 FQGTGA. The J segment lost 8 bases and the V segment lost 5 bases, leaving 3 bases of the junction unmatched. CDR3 coding DNA: TGTGCCAGCAGCGTGGGACTAGCGGGAGGGCATGAGCAGTTCTTC. This codes for CASSVGLAGGHEQFF.

The chain has TRBV6-5 and TRBJ2-7; 7 nucleotides line up with TRBD1. Germline CDR1 MNHEY, CDR2 SVGAGI. Germline trimming cut 5 bases from V and 5 bases from J; bases unmatched to any gene: 3. The CDR3 is 12 residues long. In DNA, the CDR3 is TGTGCCAGCAGTAGGGGACAGCACGAGCAGTACTTC. Its translation is CASSRGQHEQYF.